This T cell receptor (beta chain) was recorded in a study of blood T cell repertoires in COVID-19. Study as a whole: Acute-phase and convalescent COVID-19 samples originated in the United States, Italy and Spain. In each case, the material was cDNA or gDNA derived from T cells, B-cell-depleted T cells, or PBMCs.

Seattle participants joined during active infection and were tracked over time. Original handling: It was from reference gene primer amplification that nucleated cell counts were estimated. Data came from immunoSEQ multiplex PCR; TCRdb stores just in-frame clones and leaves some out. D and trimming come from the DNA, and the V and J calls and clone size come from that table. Here the sample spans some 310,000 clones, roughly 90% being singletons. The length of the CDR3 is 14 residues. Unmatched junction bases numbered 11, after V lost 9 bases and J lost 5 bases. The germline V gene encodes CDR1 SGHRS and CDR2 YFSETQ.

Input material: peripheral blood. V and J are TRBV5-1 and TRBJ2-5, with 9 bases that match TRBD2. The receptor comes from a young woman with COVID-19, enrolled during active disease. The CDR3 loop reads CATRAGGPGETQYF. The CDR3 nucleotides read TGCGCCACGCGGGCGGGAGGGCCGGGGGAGACCCAGTACTTC.